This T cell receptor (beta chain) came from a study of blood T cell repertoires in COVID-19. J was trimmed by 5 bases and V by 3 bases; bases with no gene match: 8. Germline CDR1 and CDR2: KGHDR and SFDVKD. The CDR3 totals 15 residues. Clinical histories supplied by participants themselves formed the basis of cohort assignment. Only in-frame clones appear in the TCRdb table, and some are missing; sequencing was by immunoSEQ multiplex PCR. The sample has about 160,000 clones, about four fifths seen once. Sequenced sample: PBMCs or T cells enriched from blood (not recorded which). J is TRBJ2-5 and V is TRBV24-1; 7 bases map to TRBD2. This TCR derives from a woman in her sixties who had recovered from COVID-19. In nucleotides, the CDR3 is TGTGCCACCAGTGATCTCCTGGGGGGGAGGGAGACCCAGTACTTC. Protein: CATSDLLGGRETQYF.